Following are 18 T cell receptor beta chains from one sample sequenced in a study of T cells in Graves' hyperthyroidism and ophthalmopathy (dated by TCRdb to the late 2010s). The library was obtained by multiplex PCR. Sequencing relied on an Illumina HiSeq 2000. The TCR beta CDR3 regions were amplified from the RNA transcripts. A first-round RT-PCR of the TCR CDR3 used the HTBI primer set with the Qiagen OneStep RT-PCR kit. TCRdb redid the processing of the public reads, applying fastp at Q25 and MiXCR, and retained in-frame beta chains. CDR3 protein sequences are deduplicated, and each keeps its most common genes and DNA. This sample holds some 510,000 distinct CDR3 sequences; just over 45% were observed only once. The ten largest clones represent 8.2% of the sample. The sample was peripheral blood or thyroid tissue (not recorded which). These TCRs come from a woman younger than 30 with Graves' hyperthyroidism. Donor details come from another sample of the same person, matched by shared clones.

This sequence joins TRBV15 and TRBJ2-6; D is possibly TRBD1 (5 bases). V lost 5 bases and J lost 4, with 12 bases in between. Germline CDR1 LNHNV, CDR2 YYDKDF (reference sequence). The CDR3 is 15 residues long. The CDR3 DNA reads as TGTGCCACCAGCGGACACGGACGGGGGGCCAACGTCCTGACTTTC. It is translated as CATSGHGRGANVLTF.

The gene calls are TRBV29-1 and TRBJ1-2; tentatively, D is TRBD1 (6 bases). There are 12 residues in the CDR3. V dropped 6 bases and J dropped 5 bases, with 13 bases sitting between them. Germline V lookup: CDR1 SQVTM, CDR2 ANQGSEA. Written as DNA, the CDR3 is TGCAGCGTGGCCCGGACAGAATATGGCTACACCTTC. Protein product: CSVARTEYGYTF.

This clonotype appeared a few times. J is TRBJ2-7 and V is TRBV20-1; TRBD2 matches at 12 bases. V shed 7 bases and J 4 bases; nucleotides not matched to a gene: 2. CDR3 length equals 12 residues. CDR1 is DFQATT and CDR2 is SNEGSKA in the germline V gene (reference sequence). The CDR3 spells CSVLAGGYEQYF. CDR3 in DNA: TGCAGTGTACTAGCGGGAGGTTACGAGCAGTACTTC.

The CDR3 nucleotides read TGTGCCAGCAGCCCCGGGACTATCGCCTACGAGCAGTACTTC. Residues: CASSPGTIAYEQYF. J is TRBJ2-7 and V is TRBV9, with 7 nucleotides matching TRBD2. V was pared by 4 bases and J by 2 bases, with 6 bases of the junction left unmatched. Germline V gene data show CDR1 as SGDLS and CDR2 as YYNGEE. This CDR3 has 14 residues. The variable domain in full, completed from reference TRBV9 and TRBJ2-7, reads DSGVTQTPKHLITATGQRVTLRCSPRSGDLSVYWYQQSLDQGLQFLIQYYNGEERAKGNILERFSAQQFPDLHSELNLSSLELGDSALYFCASSPGTIAYEQYFGPGTRLTVT.

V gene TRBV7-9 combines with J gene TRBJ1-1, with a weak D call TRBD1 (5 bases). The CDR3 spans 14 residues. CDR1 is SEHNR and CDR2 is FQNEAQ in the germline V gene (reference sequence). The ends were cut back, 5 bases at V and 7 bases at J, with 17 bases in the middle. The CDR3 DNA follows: TGTGCCAGCAGCCACCAGGGCGGCGGAATTGAAGCTTTCTTT. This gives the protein CASSHQGGGIEAFF. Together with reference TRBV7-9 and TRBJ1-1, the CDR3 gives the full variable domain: DTGVSQNPRHKITKRGQNVTFRCDPISEHNRLYWYRQTLGQGPEFLTYFQNEAQLEKSRLLSDRFSAERPKGSFSTLEIQRTEQGDSAMYLCASSHQGGGIEAFFGQGTRLTVV.

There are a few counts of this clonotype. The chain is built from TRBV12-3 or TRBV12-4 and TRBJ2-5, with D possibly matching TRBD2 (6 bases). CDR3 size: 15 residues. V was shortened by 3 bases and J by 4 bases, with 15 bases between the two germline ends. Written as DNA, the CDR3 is TGTGCCAGCAGTTTGGTTTGGACCGGGAGAGAGACCCAGTACTTC. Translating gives CASSLVWTGRETQYF.

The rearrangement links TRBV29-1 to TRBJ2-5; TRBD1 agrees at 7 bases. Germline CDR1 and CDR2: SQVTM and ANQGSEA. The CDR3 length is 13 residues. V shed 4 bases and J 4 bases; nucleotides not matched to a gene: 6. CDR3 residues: CSVVGAGGETQYF. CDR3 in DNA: TGCAGCGTTGTTGGGGCAGGGGGAGAGACCCAGTACTTC.

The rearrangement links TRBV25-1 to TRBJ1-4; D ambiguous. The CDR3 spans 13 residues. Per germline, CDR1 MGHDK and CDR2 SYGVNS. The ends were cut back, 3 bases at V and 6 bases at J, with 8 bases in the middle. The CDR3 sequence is CASSDIGDEKLFF. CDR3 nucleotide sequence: TGTGCCAGCAGTGATATTGGGGATGAAAAACTGTTTTTT.

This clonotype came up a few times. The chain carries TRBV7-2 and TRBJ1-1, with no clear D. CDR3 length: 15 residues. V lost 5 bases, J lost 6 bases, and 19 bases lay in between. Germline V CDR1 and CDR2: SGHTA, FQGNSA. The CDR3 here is CASSPVRADNAEAFF. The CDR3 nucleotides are TGTGCCAGCAGCCCAGTCCGTGCGGATAATGCTGAAGCTTTCTTT. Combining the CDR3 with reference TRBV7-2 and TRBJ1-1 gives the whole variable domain GAGVSQSPSNKVTEKGKDVELRCDPISGHTALYWYRQSLGQGLEFLIYFQGNSAPDKSGLPSDRFSAERTGGSVSTLTIQRTQQEDSAVYLCASSPVRADNAEAFFGQGTRLTVV.

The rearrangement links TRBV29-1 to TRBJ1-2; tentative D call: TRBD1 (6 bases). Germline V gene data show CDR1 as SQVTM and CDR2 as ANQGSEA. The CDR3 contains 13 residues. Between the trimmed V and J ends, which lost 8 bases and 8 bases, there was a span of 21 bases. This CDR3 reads CSFTRQASGGYTF. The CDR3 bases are TGCAGCTTCACTAGACAGGCCTCAGGGGGCTACACCTTC.

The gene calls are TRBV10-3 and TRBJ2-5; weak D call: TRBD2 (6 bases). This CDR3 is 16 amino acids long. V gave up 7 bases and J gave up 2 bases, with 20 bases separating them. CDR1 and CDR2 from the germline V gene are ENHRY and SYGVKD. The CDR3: CAIKRDSEEPQETQYF. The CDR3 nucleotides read TGTGCCATCAAACGGGACTCTGAGGAACCACAAGAGACCCAGTACTTC.

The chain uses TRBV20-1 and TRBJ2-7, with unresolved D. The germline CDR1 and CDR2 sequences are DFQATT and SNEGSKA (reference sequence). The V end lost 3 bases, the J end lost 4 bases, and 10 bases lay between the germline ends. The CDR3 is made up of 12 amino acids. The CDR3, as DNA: TGCAGTGCTAGTATCCAAGATTACGAGCAGTACTTC. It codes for CSASIQDYEQYF.

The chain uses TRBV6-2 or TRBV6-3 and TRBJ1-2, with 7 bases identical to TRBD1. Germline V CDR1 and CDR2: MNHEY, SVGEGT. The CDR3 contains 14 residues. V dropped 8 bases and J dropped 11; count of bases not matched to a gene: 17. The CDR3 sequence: CASGGWGDSTPYTF. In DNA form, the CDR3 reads TGTGCCAGCGGAGGGTGGGGGGACAGCACTCCGTACACCTTC.

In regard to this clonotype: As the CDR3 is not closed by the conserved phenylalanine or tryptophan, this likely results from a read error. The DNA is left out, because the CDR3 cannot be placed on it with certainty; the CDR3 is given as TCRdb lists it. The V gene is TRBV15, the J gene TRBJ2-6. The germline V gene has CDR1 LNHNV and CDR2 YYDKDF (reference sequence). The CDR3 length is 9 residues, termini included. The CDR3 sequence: CATSTFGTS.

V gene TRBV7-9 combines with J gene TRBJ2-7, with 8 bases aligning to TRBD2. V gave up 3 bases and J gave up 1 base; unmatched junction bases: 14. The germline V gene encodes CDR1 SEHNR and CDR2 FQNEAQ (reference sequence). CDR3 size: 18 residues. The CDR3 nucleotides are TGTGCCAGCAGCTTTGGAAAAGGACTAGCCCTCCCGTCCTACGAGCAGTACTTC. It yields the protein CASSFGKGLALPSYEQYF.

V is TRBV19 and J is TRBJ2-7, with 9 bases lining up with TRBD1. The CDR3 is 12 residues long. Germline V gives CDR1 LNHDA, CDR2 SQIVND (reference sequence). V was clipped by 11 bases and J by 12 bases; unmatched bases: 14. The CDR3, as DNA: TGTGCCTGGAGTTCGGGACAGGGCGCGCTGTACTTC. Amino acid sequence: CAWSSGQGALYF.

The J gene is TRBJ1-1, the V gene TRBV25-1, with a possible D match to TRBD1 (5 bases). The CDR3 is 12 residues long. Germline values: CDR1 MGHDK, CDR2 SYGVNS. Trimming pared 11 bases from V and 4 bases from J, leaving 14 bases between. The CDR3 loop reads CAWVGGGTEAFF. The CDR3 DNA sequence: TGTGCCTGGGTCGGTGGGGGCACTGAAGCTTTCTTT. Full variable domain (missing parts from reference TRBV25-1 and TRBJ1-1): EADIYQTPRYLVIGTGKKITLECSQTMGHDKMYWYQQDPGMELHLIHYSYGVNSTEKGDLSSESTVSRIRTEHFPLTLESARPSHTSQYLCAWVGGGTEAFFGQGTRLTVV.

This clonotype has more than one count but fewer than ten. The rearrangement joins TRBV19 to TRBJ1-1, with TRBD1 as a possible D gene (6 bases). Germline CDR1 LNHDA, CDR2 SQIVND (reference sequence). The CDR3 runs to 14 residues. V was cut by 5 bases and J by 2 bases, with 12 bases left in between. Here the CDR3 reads CASSADRFNTEAFF. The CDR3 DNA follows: TGTGCCAGTAGTGCGGACAGATTTAACACTGAAGCTTTCTTT.